This T cell receptor (beta chain) was sequenced in a study of blood T cell repertoires in COVID-19. This CDR3 is built from 10 residues. V lost 7 bases to trimming and J lost 0 bases, with 4 bases between them. Germline V CDR1 and CDR2: SQVTM, ANQGSEA. As handled by the study authors: Estimation of nucleated cell counts relied on the amplification of reference gene primers. The protocol was immunoSEQ multiplex PCR, while the TCRdb copy is restricted to in-frame clones and leaves out a portion. D and trimming were read from the DNA, whereas the V and J calls and clone size are those reported in that table. The data hold about 200,000 clones, with about 90% observed a single time.

This rearrangement joins TRBV29-1 to TRBJ2-7; D is unclear. Material: peripheral blood. The sequence was obtained from a man aged 18 to 29 with active or convalescent COVID-19. The CDR3, as DNA: TGCAGCGACAGCTCCTACGAGCAGTACTTC. Amino acid sequence: CSDSSYEQYF.